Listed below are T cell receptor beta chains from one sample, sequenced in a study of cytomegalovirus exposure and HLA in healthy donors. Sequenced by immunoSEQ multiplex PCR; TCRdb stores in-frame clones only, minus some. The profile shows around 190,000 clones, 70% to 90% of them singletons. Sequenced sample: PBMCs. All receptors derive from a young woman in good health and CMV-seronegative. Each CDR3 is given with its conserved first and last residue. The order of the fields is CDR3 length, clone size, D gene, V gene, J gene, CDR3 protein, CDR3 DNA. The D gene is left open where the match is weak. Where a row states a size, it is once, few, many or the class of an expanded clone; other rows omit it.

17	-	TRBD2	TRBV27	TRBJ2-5	CASSPPGLAGERETQYF	TGTGCCAGCAGTCCACCGGGACTAGCGGGAGAGAGGGAGACCCAGTACTTC
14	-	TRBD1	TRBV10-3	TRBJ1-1	CASSYSTGVTEAFF	TGTGCCAGCAGTTACTCGACAGGGGTCACTGAAGCTTTCTTT
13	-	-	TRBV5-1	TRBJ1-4	CASSSGVNEKLFF	TGCGCCAGCAGCTCAGGGGTTAATGAAAAACTGTTTTTT
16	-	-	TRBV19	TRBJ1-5	CASSIEGARSNQPQHF	TGTGCCAGTAGTATAGAGGGGGCTAGGAGCAATCAGCCCCAGCATTTT
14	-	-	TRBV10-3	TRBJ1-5	CAISQQHSNQPQHF	TGTGCCATCAGTCAACAGCATTCCAATCAGCCCCAGCATTTT
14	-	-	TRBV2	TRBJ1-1	CASSERAGNTEAFF	TGTGCCAGCAGTGAAAGGGCGGGGAACACTGAAGCTTTCTTT
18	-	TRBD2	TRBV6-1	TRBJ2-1	CASSERTLAGANYNEQFF	TGTGCCAGCAGTGAAAGGACCCTAGCGGGAGCAAACTACAATGAGCAGTTCTTC
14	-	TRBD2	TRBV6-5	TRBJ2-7	CATPRGGWAYEQYF	TGTGCCACCCCACGCGGGGGTTGGGCCTACGAGCAGTACTTC
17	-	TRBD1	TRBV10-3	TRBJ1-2	CAISESPGQGFNGGYTF	TGTGCCATCAGTGAGTCACCGGGACAGGGATTTAATGGTGGCTACACCTTC
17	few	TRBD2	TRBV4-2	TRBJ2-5	CASSQDIAGVSRETQYF	TGTGCCAGCAGCCAAGATATAGCGGGAGTGTCTCGGGAGACCCAGTACTTC
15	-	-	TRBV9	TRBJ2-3	CASSVGTVSTDTQYF	TGTGCCAGCAGCGTAGGGACAGTTAGCACAGATACGCAGTATTTT
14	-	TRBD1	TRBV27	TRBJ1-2	CASSSYRGNYGYTF	TGTGCCAGCAGTTCATACAGGGGGAACTATGGCTACACCTTC
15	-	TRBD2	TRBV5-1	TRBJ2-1	CASSLDGLVGNEQFF	TGCGCCAGCAGCTTGGACGGACTAGTGGGAAATGAGCAGTTCTTC
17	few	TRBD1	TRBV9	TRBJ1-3	CASSVDPGGRGGNTIYF	TGTGCCAGCAGCGTCGACCCAGGGGGCCGAGGTGGAAACACCATATATTTT
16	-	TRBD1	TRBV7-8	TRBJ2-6	CASRQGANSGANVLTF	TGTGCCAGCAGACAGGGGGCTAACTCTGGGGCCAACGTCCTGACTTTC
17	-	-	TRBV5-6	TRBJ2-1	CASSPPRATPSYNEQFF	TGTGCCAGCAGCCCCCCCAGGGCCACTCCTTCCTACAATGAGCAGTTCTTC
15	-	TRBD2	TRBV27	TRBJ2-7	CASSFSTGGLYEQYF	TGTGCCAGCAGTTTTTCAACGGGAGGACTCTACGAGCAGTACTTC
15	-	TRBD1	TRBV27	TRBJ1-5	CASSHGTGNNQPQHF	TGTGCCAGCAGTCACGGGACAGGGAACAATCAGCCCCAGCATTTT
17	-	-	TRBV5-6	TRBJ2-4	CASSLYSSGPDENIQYF	TGTGCCAGCAGCTTGTATAGTAGCGGCCCCGATGAAAACATTCAGTACTTC
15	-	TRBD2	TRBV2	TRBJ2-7	CASTPAGLAPDEQYF	TGTGCCAGCACCCCAGCAGGACTAGCGCCAGACGAGCAGTACTTC
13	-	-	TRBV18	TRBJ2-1	CASSPPVRDEQFF	TGTGCCAGCTCACCACCGGTCCGGGATGAGCAGTTCTTC
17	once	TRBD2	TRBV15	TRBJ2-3	CATSSLGAGGGTDTQYF	TGTGCCACCAGCAGTTTAGGAGCGGGAGGCGGCACAGATACGCAGTATTTT
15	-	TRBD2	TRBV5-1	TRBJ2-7	CASSSRLAATYEQYF	TGCGCCAGCAGCTCCCGACTAGCGGCGACCTACGAGCAGTACTTC
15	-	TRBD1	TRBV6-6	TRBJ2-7	CASSWRDRGHYEQYF	TGTGCCAGCAGTTGGCGGGACAGGGGGCACTACGAGCAGTACTTC
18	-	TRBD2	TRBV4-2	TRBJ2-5	CASSQGLAGGPNQETQYF	TGTGCCAGCAGCCAAGGACTAGCGGGGGGGCCGAACCAAGAGACCCAGTACTTC
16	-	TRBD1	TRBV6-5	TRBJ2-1	CASSYAGTGGENEQFF	TGTGCCAGCAGTTACGCGGGGACAGGGGGCGAGAATGAGCAGTTCTTC
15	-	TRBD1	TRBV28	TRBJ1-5	CASSSGTGNNQPQHF	TGTGCCAGCAGTTCCGGGACAGGGAACAATCAGCCCCAGCATTTT
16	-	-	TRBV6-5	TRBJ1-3	CASSYSITRSGNTIYF	TGTGCCAGCAGTTACTCGATTACGCGCTCTGGAAACACCATATATTTT
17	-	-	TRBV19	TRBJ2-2	CASFDRLRAANTGELFF	TGTGCCAGTTTTGACCGTTTGAGGGCTGCGAACACCGGGGAGCTGTTTTTT
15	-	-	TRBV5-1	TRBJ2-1	CASSPQSGSYNEQFF	TGCGCCAGCAGCCCCCAGAGCGGGTCTTACAATGAGCAGTTCTTC
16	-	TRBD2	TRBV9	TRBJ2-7	CASSAQAGTSVREQYF	TGTGCCAGCAGCGCCCAAGCCGGGACTAGCGTGCGCGAGCAGTACTTC
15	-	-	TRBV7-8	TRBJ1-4	CASSLQGGTNEKLFF	TGTGCCAGCAGCCTTCAAGGGGGTACTAATGAAAAACTGTTTTTT